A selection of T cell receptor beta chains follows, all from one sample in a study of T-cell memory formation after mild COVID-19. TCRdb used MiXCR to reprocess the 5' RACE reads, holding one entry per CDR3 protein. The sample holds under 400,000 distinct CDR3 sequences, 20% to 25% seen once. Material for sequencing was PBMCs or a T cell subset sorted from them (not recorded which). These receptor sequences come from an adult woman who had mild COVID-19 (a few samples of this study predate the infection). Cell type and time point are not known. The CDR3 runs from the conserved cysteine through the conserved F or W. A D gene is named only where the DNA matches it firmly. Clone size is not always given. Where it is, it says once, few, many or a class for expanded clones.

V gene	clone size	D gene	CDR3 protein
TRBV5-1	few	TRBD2	CASSFGSSGNYEQYF
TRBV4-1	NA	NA	CASSQAPHGGSYEQYF
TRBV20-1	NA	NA	CSARAFGARGNVLTF
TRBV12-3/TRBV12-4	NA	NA	CASSWGKGGEQFF
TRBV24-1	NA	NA	CAVSVPGRSTGELFF
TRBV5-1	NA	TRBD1	CASSLAGGIDSPLHF
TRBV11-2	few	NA	CASSLLGARQFF
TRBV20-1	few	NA	CSASGPGETQYF
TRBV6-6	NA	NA	CASSYWRGAEDQPQHF
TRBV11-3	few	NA	CASSLVGGQGSGEQYF
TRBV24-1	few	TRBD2	CATSEGGLAGQYF
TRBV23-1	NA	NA	CTSSRPFAYGYTF
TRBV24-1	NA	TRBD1	CATSDFRNRGENEQFF
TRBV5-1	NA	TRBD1	CASSLTPGQGNSPLHF
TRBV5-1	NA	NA	CASSVTGSGWDTQYF
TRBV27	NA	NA	CASSPQVGQSNQPQHF
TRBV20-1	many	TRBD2	CSARLSLAGYEQYF